This TCR beta chain was sequenced in a study of blood T cell repertoires in COVID-19. Study at large: Collection of acute and convalescent COVID-19 samples took place in the United States, Italy and Spain. PBMCs, B-cell-depleted T cells, or T cells provided the cDNA or gDNA that made up the material.

Methods used by the authors: For nucleated cells, counts were estimated from reference gene primer amplification. Only in-frame clones appear in the TCRdb table, and some are missing; sequencing was by immunoSEQ multiplex PCR. The DNA gave D and trimming, while V, J and clone size come from that table. The data show around 190,000 clones, roughly 83% seen once. The CDR3 is 15 amino acids. Germline CDR1 is ENHRY and CDR2 is SYGVKD. The V end was cut by 11 bases, the J end by 5 bases, with 21 bases between. Sequenced input: peripheral blood. This clonotype originated in a middle-aged woman with COVID-19, enrolled during active disease. V usage is TRBV10-3 and J usage is TRBJ1-4; perhaps TRBD1 as D (5 bases). CDR3 loop: CAVSDGGQRNEKLFF. The CDR3 bases are TGTGCCGTCTCCGACGGGGGTCAACGGAATGAAAAACTGTTTTTT.